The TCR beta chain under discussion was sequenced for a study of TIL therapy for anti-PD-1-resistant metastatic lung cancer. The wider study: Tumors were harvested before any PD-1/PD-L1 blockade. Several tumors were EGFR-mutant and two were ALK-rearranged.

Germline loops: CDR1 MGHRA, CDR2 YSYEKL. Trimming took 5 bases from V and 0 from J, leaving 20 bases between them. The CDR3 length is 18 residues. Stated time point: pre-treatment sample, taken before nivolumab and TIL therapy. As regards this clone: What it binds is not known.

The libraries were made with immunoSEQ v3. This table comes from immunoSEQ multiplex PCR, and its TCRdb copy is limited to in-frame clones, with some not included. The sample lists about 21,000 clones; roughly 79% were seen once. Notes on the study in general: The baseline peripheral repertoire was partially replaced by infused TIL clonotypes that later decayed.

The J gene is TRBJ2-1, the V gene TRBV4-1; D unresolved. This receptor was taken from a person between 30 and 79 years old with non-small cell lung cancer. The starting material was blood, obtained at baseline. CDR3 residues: CASSYSPHPPTSYNEQFF. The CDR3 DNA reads TGCGCCAGCAGCTACTCTCCCCACCCTCCAACCTCCTACAATGAGCAGTTCTTC.